This T cell receptor beta chain is drawn from a study of blood T cell repertoires in COVID-19. Study background: Nucleic acid was either cDNA or gDNA, and it came from T cells, B-cell-depleted T cells, or PBMCs.

This clone was observed once. The method was immunoSEQ multiplex PCR; TCRdb's version includes in-frame clones alone and lacks a portion of them. The sample has roughly 250,000 clones; approximately 91% are singletons. Unmatched junction bases numbered 9, after V lost 3 bases and J lost 6 bases. Looked up from germline, CDR1 is GTSNPN and CDR2 is SVGIG (reference sequence). CDR3 size: 15 residues. Researchers sorted participants into cohorts using their self-reported clinical history. The sequence came from a human donor in a cohort exposed to, infected with or recovered from COVID-19 (not recorded which). The donor label of this sample is uncertain. The J gene is TRBJ1-2, the V gene TRBV30; 11 bases are a match to TRBD1. The sample taken for sequencing was PBMCs or T cells enriched from blood (not recorded which). The CDR3 reads CAWRDLDRGRDGYTF. The CDR3 DNA sequence: TGTGCCTGGAGGGACTTGGACAGGGGGCGAGATGGCTACACCTTC.